The 17 T cell receptor beta chains below all came from one sample that was sequenced in a study of post-analysis software for immune sequencing data. Study-wide findings and caveats: TRBV segments more frequent in patients than in controls numbered roughly 5 and included TRBV5-6, TRBV5-1 and TRBV20-1.

Their recognized antigens are unknown. Every TCR beta cDNA library bore unique molecular identifiers. Each CDR3 protein is one row after TCRdb ran MiXCR on the PCR reads. The sample lists hundreds of thousands of distinct CDR3 sequences; around 27% were seen once. The sample taken for sequencing was blood. The receptors come from a girl aged 5-17 years with multiple sclerosis.

The V gene is TRBV7-2, the J gene TRBJ2-7; 8 bases align to TRBD2. From germline, CDR1 is SGHTA and CDR2 FQGNSA. The trim removed 3 bases at V and 2 bases at J, leaving 3 bases unmatched. The CDR3 spans 14 residues. CDR3 in DNA: TGTGCCAGCAGCTTCCCGGGAGGGACCTACGAGCAGTACTTC. Translating it yields CASSFPGGTYEQYF.

In its sample, this clonotype was seen a few times. The chain combines TRBV2 with TRBJ2-5; D unresolved. The CDR3 runs to 13 residues. V was clipped by 5 bases and J by 2 bases, with 9 bases between them. The germline gives CDR1 SNHLY, CDR2 FYNNEI. The CDR3 loop is CASSINSQETQYF. In DNA, the CDR3 is TGTGCCAGCAGTATAAACAGTCAAGAGACCCAGTACTTC.

This clonotype was found a few times. The chain is built from TRBV7-9 and TRBJ2-3, with TRBD2 matching over 8 bases. V was clipped by 4 bases and J by 1 base; unmatched bases: 7. The germline gives CDR1 SEHNR, CDR2 FQNEAQ (reference sequence). This CDR3 is built from 16 residues. CDR3 amino acids: CASSSTSGWGTDTQYF. The CDR3 DNA reads as TGTGCCAGCAGCTCCACTAGCGGATGGGGCACAGATACGCAGTATTTT. Looking up the rest from reference TRBV7-9 and TRBJ2-3 gives the full variable domain: DTGVSQNPRHKITKRGQNVTFRCDPISEHNRLYWYRQTLGQGPEFLTYFQNEAQLEKSRLLSDRFSAERPKGSFSTLEIQRTEQGDSAMYLCASSSTSGWGTDTQYFGPGTRLTVL.

This clonotype appeared many times. The chain links TRBV9 to TRBJ2-3, with D possibly matching TRBD1 (6 bases). The CDR3 is 15 residues long. Germline CDR1 and CDR2: SGDLS and YYNGEE. V lost 1 base, J lost 6 bases, and 15 bases lay in between. The CDR3 region is CASSVQRGLTDTQYF. In nucleotides, the CDR3 is TGTGCCAGCAGCGTACAGAGGGGGTTGACTGATACGCAGTATTTT.

In nucleotides, the CDR3 is TGTGCCAGCAGCCAAGCCGGGACAGGGTGGGACGAGCAGTACTTC. Amino acid sequence: CASSQAGTGWDEQYF. The genes are TRBV3-1 and TRBJ2-7; 9 positions agree with TRBD1. Losses at the gene ends were 1 base for V and 5 bases for J; bases not matched to a gene: 6. Germline CDR1 and CDR2: LGHDT and YNNKEL (reference sequence). The CDR3 is made up of 15 amino acids.

This clonotype was seen only a few times. This sequence joins TRBV28 and TRBJ1-6; D unresolved. The CDR3 is made up of 12 amino acids. The germline V and J ends were trimmed by 8 bases and 9 bases, with 11 bases remaining between them. Germline values: CDR1 MDHEN, CDR2 SYDVKM. CDR3 loop: CASEFLGSPLHF. CDR3 nucleotides: TGTGCCAGCGAGTTTCTGGGTTCACCCCTCCACTTT.

The chain uses TRBV2 and TRBJ2-3; no clear D gene. Per the germline V gene, CDR1 is SNHLY and CDR2 is FYNNEI. The CDR3 is made up of 12 amino acids. V gave up 0 bases and J gave up 9 bases, with 7 bases separating them. This chain's CDR3 is CASSEATNTQYF. The CDR3 DNA reads TGTGCCAGCAGTGAAGCGACCAACACGCAGTATTTT.

As DNA, the CDR3 is TGTGCCAGCAGTTCGGGCACCTACACCGGGGAGCTGTTTTTT. Amino acid sequence: CASSSGTYTGELFF. This sequence joins TRBV6-2 or TRBV6-3 and TRBJ2-2; D unresolved. The CDR3 covers 14 residues. Looked up from germline, CDR1 is MNHEY and CDR2 is SVGEGT. Deletions cut 4 bases from V and 3 bases from J, with 9 bases between.

The V call is TRBV15, the J call TRBJ2-1; 7 bases fit TRBD2. This CDR3 region has 13 residues. Trimming at V came to 2 bases and at J to 8 bases, leaving 3 bases not matched to a gene. Germline CDR1 and CDR2: LNHNV and YYDKDF (reference sequence). The CDR3 protein is CATSRRGDDEQFF. The CDR3 DNA sequence: TGTGCCACCAGCAGACGGGGGGATGATGAGCAGTTCTTC. Using reference TRBV15 and TRBJ2-1 for the parts outside the CDR3, the full variable domain is DAMVIQNPRYQVTQFGKPVTLSCSQTLNHNVMYWYQQKSSQAPKLLFHYYDKDFNNEADTPDNFQSRRPNTSFCFLDIRSPGLGDTAMYLCATSRRGDDEQFFGPGTRLTVL.

The sample holds a few counts of this clonotype. The chain is built from TRBV20-1 and TRBJ2-2; weak D call: TRBD2 (6 bases). Germline lookup yields CDR1 DFQATT and CDR2 SNEGSKA (reference sequence). With 3 bases removed from V and 7 bases from J, the gap between germline ends came to 15 bases. The CDR3 contains 14 residues. The DNA for the CDR3 is TGCAGTGCTAGGGACTTGTCAGCGGGCGGGGAGCTGTTTTTT. This sequence encodes CSARDLSAGGELFF.

This clonotype was seen a few times. One end of the junction does not line up with germline, which may come from a read error. The CDR3 sequence is CSARGLAGSNEQFF. As DNA, the CDR3 is TGCAGTGCCAGAGGACTAGCGGGGTCCAATGAGCAGTTCTTC. This rearrangement joins TRBV20-1 to TRBJ2-1; 12 positions match TRBD2. Germline V gene sequence: CDR1 DFQATT, CDR2 SNEGSKA (reference sequence). CDR3 size: 14 residues.

The V call is TRBV7-2, the J call TRBJ2-7; D is unclear. V was pared by 4 bases and J by 6 bases, with 7 bases between. Germline CDR1 is SGHTA and CDR2 is FQGNSA. The CDR3 runs to 11 residues. The CDR3 spells CASSSRSEQYF. The CDR3 DNA sequence: TGTGCCAGCAGCTCCCGGTCCGAGCAGTACTTC.

Only one count was recorded for this clonotype. The chain links TRBV6-1 to TRBJ2-2; TRBD1 aligns across 9 bases. Trimming cost V 6 bases and J 5 bases; bases outside gene matches: 7. The CDR3 runs 15 residues. The germline gives CDR1 MNHNS, CDR2 SASEGT. Written as DNA, the CDR3 is TGTGCCAGCAGGAAGCAAGGACAGGGGACCGGGGAGCTGTTTTTT. Amino acid sequence: CASRKQGQGTGELFF.

This clonotype has at least ten counts. The gene calls are TRBV20-1 and TRBJ2-3; 7 positions match TRBD1. Per the germline V gene, CDR1 is DFQATT and CDR2 is SNEGSKA (reference sequence). With V trimmed by 2 bases and J by 6 bases, 5 bases remained unmatched. The CDR3 covers 13 residues. The CDR3 loop is CSARWDSFDTQYF. The DNA of the CDR3 is TGCAGTGCTAGATGGGACAGCTTCGATACGCAGTATTTT.

CDR3 in DNA: TGTGCCAGCAGTGAACCTGCGGGGGGGGCCAACGTCCTGACTTTC. Translation gives CASSEPAGGANVLTF. The genes are TRBV6-1 and TRBJ2-6; perhaps TRBD2 as D (6 bases). Trimming pared 2 bases from V and 4 bases from J, leaving 9 bases between. From germline, CDR1 is MNHNS and CDR2 SASEGT. This CDR3 has 15 amino acids.

The CDR3 DNA is TGCAGTGCTAGAAGCCCCGTCCGAGACGAGCAGTACTTC. Protein product: CSARSPVRDEQYF. The chain links TRBV20-1 to TRBJ2-7, with D unresolved. The germline gives CDR1 DFQATT, CDR2 SNEGSKA (reference sequence). Trimming left V 2 bases short and J 5 bases short, with 13 bases between. The CDR3 totals 13 residues.

This clonotype occurred a few times. This chain joins TRBV29-1 and TRBJ2-1; 10 nucleotides align to TRBD1. The trim removed 4 bases at V and 7 bases at J, leaving 10 bases unmatched. CDR1 is SQVTM and CDR2 is ANQGSEA in the germline V gene. This CDR3 is 15 amino acids long. As DNA, the CDR3 is TGCAGCGTTGTGGCCCGGGACAGGGGTTGGAATGAGCAGTTCTTC. Its translation is CSVVARDRGWNEQFF.